Described below is a single TCR beta chain sequence and its context. Its antigen is as yet unknown. The data were obtained in a study of T-cell reconstitution after alpha-beta-depleted transplantation in children. Study-wide points: About two months after transplant, alpha-beta T cells reportedly came from several hundred expanded graft clones.

A library of TCRbeta sequences, prepared with unique molecular identifiers, was generated. TCRdb independently ran MiXCR on the PCR reads; one entry per CDR3 protein. The sample records 130,000 to 150,000 distinct CDR3 sequences, about 9% being singletons. The CDR3 sequence is 15 residues long. Germline V gene lookup returns CDR1 KGHSH and CDR2 LQKENI. The V gene lost 8 bases and the J gene lost 3 bases, with 17 bases spanning the gap. This chain joins TRBV18 and TRBJ2-1; D remains unclear. The receptor comes from a female patient aged 2 to 10 who had a stem cell transplant for congenital amegakaryocytic thrombocytopenia, so the T cells may come from the graft donor. This material consisted of PBMCs, mostly from graft donor cells, taken 180 days after TCRalphabeta/CD19-depleted stem cell transplant. CDR3 region: CASAPVIPRYNEQFF. DNA of the CDR3: TGTGCCAGCGCCCCGGTTATCCCTCGCTACAATGAGCAGTTCTTC. Looking up the rest from reference TRBV18 and TRBJ2-1 gives the full variable domain: NAGVMQNPRHLVRRRGQEARLRCSPMKGHSHVYWYRQLPEEGLKFMVYLQKENIIDESGMPKERFSAEFPKEGPSILRIQQVVRGDSAAYFCASAPVIPRYNEQFFGPGTRLTVL.